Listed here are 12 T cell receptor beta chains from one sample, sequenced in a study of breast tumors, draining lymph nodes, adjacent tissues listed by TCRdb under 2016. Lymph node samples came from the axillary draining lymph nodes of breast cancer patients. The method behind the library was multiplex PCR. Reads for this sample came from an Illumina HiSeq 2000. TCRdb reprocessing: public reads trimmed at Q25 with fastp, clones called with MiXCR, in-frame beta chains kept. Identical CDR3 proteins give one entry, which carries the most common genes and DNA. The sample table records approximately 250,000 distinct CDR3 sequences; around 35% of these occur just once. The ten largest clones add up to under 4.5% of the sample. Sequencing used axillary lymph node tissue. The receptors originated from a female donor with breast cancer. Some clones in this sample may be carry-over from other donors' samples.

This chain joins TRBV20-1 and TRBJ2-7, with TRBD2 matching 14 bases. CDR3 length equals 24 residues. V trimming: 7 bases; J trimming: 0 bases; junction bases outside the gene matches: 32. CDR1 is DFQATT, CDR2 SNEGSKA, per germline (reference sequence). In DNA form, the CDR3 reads TGCAGTGACGGGACTAGCGGGAGCGATCCGAACACCGGGGAAGCGGGGGGCAGCTCCTACGAGCAGTACTTC. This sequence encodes CSDGTSGSDPNTGEAGGSSYEQYF.

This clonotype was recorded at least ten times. CDR3 sequence: CAGRGAGGLYEQYF. The CDR3 coding sequence is TGTGCCGGCCGGGGAGCGGGAGGTTTATACGAGCAGTACTTC. The genes are TRBV2 and TRBJ2-7, with 9 bases aligning to TRBD2. Germline CDR1 and CDR2: SNHLY and FYNNEI. With V trimmed by 11 bases and J by 4 bases, 12 bases remained unmatched. The CDR3 is 14 amino acids. The full variable domain, in which reference TRBV2 and TRBJ2-7 provide the parts outside the CDR3, is EPEVTQTPSHQVTQMGQEVILRCVPISNHLYFYWYRQILGQKVEFLVSFYNNEISEKSEIFDDQFSVERPDGSNFTLKIRSTKLEDSAMYFCAGRGAGGLYEQYFGPGTRLTVT.

The chain's CDR3 is CSASPTGDIYYEQYF. The CDR3 DNA reads TGCAGTGCTAGCCCGACAGGGGACATATACTACGAGCAGTACTTC. The chain carries TRBV20-1 and TRBJ2-7; TRBD1 aligns across 8 bases. Germline V lookup: CDR1 DFQATT, CDR2 SNEGSKA (reference sequence). CDR3 length: 15 residues. The trim removed 3 bases at V and 3 bases at J, leaving 10 bases unmatched.

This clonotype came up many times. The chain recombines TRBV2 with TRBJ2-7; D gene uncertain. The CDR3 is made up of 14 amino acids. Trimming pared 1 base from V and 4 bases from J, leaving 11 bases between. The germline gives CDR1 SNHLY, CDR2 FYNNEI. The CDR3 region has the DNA TGTGCCAGCAGTGAAGATCACGGTGTATACGAGCAGTACTTC. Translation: CASSEDHGVYEQYF.

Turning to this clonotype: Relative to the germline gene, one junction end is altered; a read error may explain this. This chain's CDR3 is CSAIGGGYGSTF. CDR3 DNA sequence: TGCAGTGCTATAGGCGGGGGCTATGGCTCCACCTTC. This chain uses TRBV20-1 with TRBJ1-2; weak D call: TRBD1 (6 bases). CDR1 DFQATT and CDR2 SNEGSKA come from the germline V gene (reference sequence). This CDR3 comprises 12 residues.

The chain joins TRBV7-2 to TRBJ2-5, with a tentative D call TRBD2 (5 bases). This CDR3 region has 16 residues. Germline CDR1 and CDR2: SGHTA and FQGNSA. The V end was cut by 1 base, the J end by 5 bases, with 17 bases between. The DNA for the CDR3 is TGTGCCAGCAGCTTAGGTATTAGCGTCAGAGGGGAGACCCAGTACTTC. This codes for CASSLGISVRGETQYF. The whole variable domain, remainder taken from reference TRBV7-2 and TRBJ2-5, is GAGVSQSPSNKVTEKGKDVELRCDPISGHTALYWYRQSLGQGLEFLIYFQGNSAPDKSGLPSDRFSAERTGGSVSTLTIQRTQQEDSAVYLCASSLGISVRGETQYFGPGTRLLVL.

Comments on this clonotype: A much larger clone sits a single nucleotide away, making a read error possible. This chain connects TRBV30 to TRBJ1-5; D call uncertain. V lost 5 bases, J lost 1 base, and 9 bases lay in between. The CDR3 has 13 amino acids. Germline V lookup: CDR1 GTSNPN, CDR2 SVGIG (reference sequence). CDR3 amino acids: CAWAGQSNQPQHF. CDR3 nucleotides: TGTGCCTGGGCTGGGCAGAGCAATCAGCCCCAGCATTTT.

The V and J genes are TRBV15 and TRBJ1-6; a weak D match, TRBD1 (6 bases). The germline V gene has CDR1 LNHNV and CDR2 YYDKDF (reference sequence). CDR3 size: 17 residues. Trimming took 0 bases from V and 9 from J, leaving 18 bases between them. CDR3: CATSRDWLAGGGSPLHF. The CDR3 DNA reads TGTGCCACCAGCAGAGATTGGCTAGCGGGAGGGGGTTCACCCCTCCACTTT.

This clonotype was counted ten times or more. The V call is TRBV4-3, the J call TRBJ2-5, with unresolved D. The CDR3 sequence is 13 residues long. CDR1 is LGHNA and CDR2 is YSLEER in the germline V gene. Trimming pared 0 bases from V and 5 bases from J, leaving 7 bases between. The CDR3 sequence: CASSQDSRETQYF. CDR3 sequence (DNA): TGCGCCAGCAGCCAAGACAGCCGCGAGACCCAGTACTTC.

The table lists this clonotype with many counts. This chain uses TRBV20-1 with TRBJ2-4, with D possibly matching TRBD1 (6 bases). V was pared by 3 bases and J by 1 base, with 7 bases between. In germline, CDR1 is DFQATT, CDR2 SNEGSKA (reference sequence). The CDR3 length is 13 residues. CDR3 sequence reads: CSARQGAKNIQYF. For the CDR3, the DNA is TGCAGTGCTAGGCAGGGGGCCAAAAACATTCAGTACTTC.

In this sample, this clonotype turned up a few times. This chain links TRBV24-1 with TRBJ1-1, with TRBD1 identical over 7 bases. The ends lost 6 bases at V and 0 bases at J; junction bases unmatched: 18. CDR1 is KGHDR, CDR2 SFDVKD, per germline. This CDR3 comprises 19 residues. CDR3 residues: CATSYPPRQGKTMNTEAFF. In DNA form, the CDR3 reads TGTGCCACCAGTTACCCGCCTCGACAGGGAAAGACGATGAACACTGAAGCTTTCTTT.

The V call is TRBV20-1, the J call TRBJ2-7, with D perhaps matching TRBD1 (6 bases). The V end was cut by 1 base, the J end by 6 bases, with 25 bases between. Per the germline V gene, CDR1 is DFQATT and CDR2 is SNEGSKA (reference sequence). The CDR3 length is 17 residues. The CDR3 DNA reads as TGCAGTGCTAGAGCCGACGTTCCGGGGACATCATTACGCGAGCAGTACTTC. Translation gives CSARADVPGTSLREQYF.